The T cell receptor beta chain under discussion was sequenced for a study of cytomegalovirus exposure and HLA in healthy donors. Study-level background: Sequencing of 180 million or so T cells in an earlier analysis found 90 million to 120 million unique TCR beta sequences. The study, taken as a whole, reports: A later analysis revealed that TCR association rates differed between HLA loci, peaking at DRB1 and bottoming out at HLA-C.

The V gene's germline CDR1 is MNHNS and CDR2 SASEGT. This CDR3 is built from 15 residues. The ends lost 7 bases at V and 5 bases at J; junction bases unmatched: 9. Regarding this clone: Its antigen is still unknown.

Primers included in the PCR were 60 Vbeta and 13 Jbeta primers. Method: immunoSEQ multiplex PCR; TCRdb's copy keeps in-frame clones and lacks some. The sample carries some 120,000 clones, around three quarters recorded once. Sequencing was performed on PBMCs. This sequence was found in a human donor in good health. The rearrangement uses TRBV6-1 and TRBJ2-2, with 8 bases matching TRBD1. CDR3 nucleotide sequence: TGTGCCAGCATCACTGGGACAGGTAGAACCGGGGAGCTGTTTTTT. Translating gives CASITGTGRTGELFF.